The 11 T cell receptor beta chains below come from one sample, sequenced in a study of blood T cell repertoires in COVID-19. Only in-frame clones appear in the TCRdb table, and some are missing; sequencing was by immunoSEQ multiplex PCR. The data hold roughly 300,000 clones, with 85% observed a single time. Sequencing used peripheral blood. The receptor source for this set is a human donor in a cohort sampled during active COVID-19.

This clone was seen a few times. One junction end does not reproduce the germline sequence, and a read error may be involved. V and J are TRBV7-9 and TRBJ1-1; TRBD1 matches 7 bases. CDR1 and CDR2 from the germline V gene are SEHNR and FQNEAQ (reference sequence). This CDR3 has 14 residues. The chain's CDR3 is CASRDDRENAEAFF. Here the CDR3 DNA reads TGTGCCAGCAGGGATGACAGGGAGAACGCTGAAGCTTTCTTT.

This chain uses TRBV9 with TRBJ2-2; 8 bases map to TRBD1. Germline values: CDR1 SGDLS, CDR2 YYNGEE. Losses at the gene ends were 3 bases for V and 0 bases for J; bases not matched to a gene: 7. There are 17 residues in the CDR3. The CDR3 coding sequence is TGTGCCAGCAGCGAACCAGCAGGGGGCCCGAACACCGGGGAGCTGTTTTTT. It is translated as CASSEPAGGPNTGELFF.

The V gene is TRBV10-3, the J gene TRBJ2-1; perhaps TRBD2 as D (6 bases). Germline V gene sequence: CDR1 ENHRY, CDR2 SYGVKD. The CDR3 runs to 11 residues. V lost 8 bases, J lost 7 bases, and 9 bases lay in between. The CDR3 nucleotides are TGTGCCATCTCGGGAGAAAATGAGCAGTTCTTC. Protein product: CAISGENEQFF.

V gene TRBV6-4 combines with J gene TRBJ2-1, with 7 bases identical to TRBD2. The CDR3 has 15 amino acids. The germline V gene has CDR1 MRHNA and CDR2 SNTAGT. Unmatched junction bases numbered 11, after V lost 5 bases and J lost 7 bases. CDR3 sequence: CASSLLTGTNNEQFF. CDR3 DNA: TGTGCCAGCAGTTTATTAACCGGGACTAATAATGAGCAGTTCTTC.

The sample holds a few counts of this clone. The chain joins TRBV18 to TRBJ2-2; 8 bases are a match to TRBD2. Germline V CDR1 and CDR2: KGHSH, LQKENI. The CDR3 covers 24 residues. With 3 bases clipped from V and 4 bases from J, the junction kept 31 bases outside the gene matches. CDR3 nucleotide sequence: TGTGCCAGCTCACCCCCAGGAGGGACTAGTGGGCCTCTGGCGGGGGATTCGAGCACCGGGGAGCTGTTTTTT. Its protein is CASSPPGGTSGPLAGDSSTGELFF.

The CDR3 coding sequence is TGTGCCAGCAGCCAAGCAGGGGTGGAGTTCTTC. This gives the protein CASSQAGVEFF. The chain is built from TRBV3-1 (or the pseudogene TRBV3-2) and TRBJ2-1, with D perhaps TRBD1 (6 bases). The V gene's germline CDR1 is LGHDT and CDR2 YNNKEL (reference sequence). V was shortened by 1 base and J by 14 bases, with 9 bases between the two germline ends. The CDR3 spans 11 residues.

The CDR3 region is CASGQGRAGELFF. In nucleotides, the CDR3 is TGTGCCAGCGGACAGGGGAGGGCCGGGGAGCTGTTTTTT. This chain links TRBV2 with TRBJ2-2; 9 bases map to TRBD1. The V gene's germline CDR1 is SNHLY and CDR2 FYNNEI. The CDR3 is made up of 13 amino acids. The V segment lost 8 bases and the J segment 6 bases; nucleotides outside the gene matches: 4.

This chain connects TRBV6-5 to TRBJ1-5; maybe TRBD1 (6 bases). The CDR3 has 14 residues. The germline V and J ends were trimmed by 6 bases and 4 bases, with 13 bases remaining between them. Germline V gene sequence: CDR1 MNHEY, CDR2 SVGAGI. The CDR3 DNA reads TGTGCCAGCAGCCCGGCAGGGGAAAATCAGCCCCAGCATTTT. Amino acid sequence: CASSPAGENQPQHF.

The rearrangement uses TRBV11-1 and TRBJ1-1; perhaps TRBD1 as D (5 bases). This CDR3 has 15 amino acids. Trimming pared 3 bases from V and 0 bases from J, leaving 11 bases between. Per germline, CDR1 SGHAT and CDR2 FQDESV (reference sequence). This CDR3 is CASSFPTEMNTEAFF. CDR3 DNA sequence: TGTGCCAGCAGCTTCCCGACAGAGATGAACACTGAAGCTTTCTTT.

In its sample, this clone was seen once. This sequence joins TRBV12-3 or TRBV12-4 and TRBJ1-5, with a possible D match to TRBD1 (6 bases). V was shortened by 7 bases and J by 7 bases, with 14 bases between the two germline ends. This CDR3 has 13 residues. The CDR3 is CASTPGVRQPQHF. The CDR3 DNA reads as TGTGCCAGCACCCCAGGGGTAAGACAGCCCCAGCATTTT.

The rearrangement joins TRBV6-5 to TRBJ2-7; tentatively, D is TRBD1 (6 bases). V lost 6 bases to trimming and J lost 7 bases, with 13 bases between them. The CDR3 runs 12 residues. Germline V CDR1 and CDR2: MNHEY, SVGAGI. CDR3 in amino acids: CASSPFTGEQYF. The DNA for the CDR3 is TGTGCCAGCAGCCCCTTCACAGGGGAGCAGTACTTC.